The T cell receptor (beta chain) under discussion was sequenced for a study of long-term antiretroviral therapy in people with HIV. Survey-level immunoSEQ v3.0 assays were run. Generated by immunoSEQ multiplex PCR, the TCRdb table keeps only in-frame clones and is missing some. This repertoire shows about 11,000 clones, roughly four fifths found once; its top ten account for 20%. No fewer than two post-ART and no fewer than one pre-ART PBMC samples existed for each donor. Every single participant having HIV got treatment inside the United States. V lost 7 bases and J lost 5; bases outside the gene matches: 11. CDR1 is LNHDA and CDR2 is SQIVND in the germline V gene (reference sequence). The CDR3 runs to 16 residues.

This receptor was identified in a man aged 50-59 years with HIV. This chain joins TRBV19 and TRBJ1-5; 10 nucleotides line up with TRBD1. Sequenced material: unsorted PBMCs, taken about 7 years after starting antiretroviral therapy. The CDR3 DNA reads as TGTGCCAGTACAGAGGACAGGGGGGTAGTTTATCAGCCCCAGCATTTT. Protein sequence: CASTEDRGVVYQPQHF.